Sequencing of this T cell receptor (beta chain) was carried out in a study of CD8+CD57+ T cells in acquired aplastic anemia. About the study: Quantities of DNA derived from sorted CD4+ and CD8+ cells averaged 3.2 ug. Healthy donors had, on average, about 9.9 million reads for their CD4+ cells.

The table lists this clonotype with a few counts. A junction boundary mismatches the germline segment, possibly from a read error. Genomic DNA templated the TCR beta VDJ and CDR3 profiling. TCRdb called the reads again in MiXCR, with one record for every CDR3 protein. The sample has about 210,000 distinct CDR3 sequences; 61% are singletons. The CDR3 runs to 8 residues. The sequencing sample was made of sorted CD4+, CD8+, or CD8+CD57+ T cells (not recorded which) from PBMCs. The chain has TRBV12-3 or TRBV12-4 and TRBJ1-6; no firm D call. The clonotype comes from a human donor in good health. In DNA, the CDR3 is TGTGCCAGCAGCCCCGTCGACTTT. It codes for CASSPVDF.